This TCR beta chain is from a study of blood T cells in healthy people across ages. Study-level points and caveats: Age brought a roughly linear fall in TCR beta diversity measured per million T cells. Investigators treated diversity estimates from one million T cells as underestimates. In these data, TCR beta diversity tracked strongly with naive T cell percentage.

The CDR3 is 16 residues long. The germline CDR1 and CDR2 sequences are SGHTA and FQGTGA. It was with a sample-barcoded 5' primer and a J-beta primer mix that a second PCR of roughly 7 to 11 cycles was run. A template-switch adaptor with 12 random nucleotides tagged each cDNA molecule. Each CDR3 protein gets one entry after TCRdb re-called the 5' RACE reads with MiXCR. The sample consists of 1.5 million to 2 million distinct CDR3 sequences, 28% of them appearing once. This clonotype is a singleton in its sample. As yet, its antigen is unknown. A read error may produce the germline difference seen at one junction end.

Sequencing was carried out using blood. The gene calls are TRBV7-3 and TRBJ1-6; D may be TRBD1 (5 bases). The sequence derives from a woman in her twenties or thirties in good health. Here the CDR3 DNA reads TGTGCCAGTAGCTTAGCCGGACGGGGGGTTAATTCACCCCTCCACTTT. Its protein is CASSLAGRGVNSPLHF.